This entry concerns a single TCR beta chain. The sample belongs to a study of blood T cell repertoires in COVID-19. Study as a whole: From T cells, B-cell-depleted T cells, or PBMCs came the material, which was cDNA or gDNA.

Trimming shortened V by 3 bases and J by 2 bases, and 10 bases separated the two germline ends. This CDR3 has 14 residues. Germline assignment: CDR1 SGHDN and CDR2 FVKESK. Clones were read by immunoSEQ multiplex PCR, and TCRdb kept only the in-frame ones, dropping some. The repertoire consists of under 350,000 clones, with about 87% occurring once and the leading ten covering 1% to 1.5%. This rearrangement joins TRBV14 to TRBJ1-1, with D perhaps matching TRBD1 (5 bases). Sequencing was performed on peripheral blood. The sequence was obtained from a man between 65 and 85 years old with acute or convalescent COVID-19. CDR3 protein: CASSQTVLNTEAFF. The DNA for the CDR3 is TGTGCCAGCAGCCAGACAGTTCTAAACACTGAAGCTTTCTTT.